The 30 T cell receptor beta chains below were found in one sample sequenced in a study of T cell responses to AZD1222 COVID-19 vaccine. Sequencing used immunoSEQ multiplex PCR; TCRdb keeps in-frame clones, though not all of them. The sample includes 90,000 to 95,000 clones, roughly 93% of them seen just once. Sequenced here: peripheral blood, sampled on day 0 of AZD1222 vaccination. Every receptor here comes from an adult in good health.

The chain links TRBV6-5 to TRBJ2-7; 9 nucleotides match TRBD1. There are 14 residues in the CDR3. CDR1 and CDR2 from the germline V gene are MNHEY and SVGAGI. After removal of 10 bases from V and 2 bases from J, the junction contained 9 bases not matched to a gene. As DNA, the CDR3 is TGTGCCACCCAAATGGGACAGGGTACCTACGAGCAGTACTTC. Protein product: CATQMGQGTYEQYF.

The rearrangement joins TRBV12-3 or TRBV12-4 to TRBJ2-7, with D perhaps TRBD2 (5 bases). V lost 9 bases and J lost 4, with 16 bases in between. This CDR3 is 13 amino acids long. The CDR3 DNA is TGTGCCAGTTCGGACTCCCACAGATACGAGCAGTACTTC. Translated: CASSDSHRYEQYF.

DNA for the CDR3: TGTGCCAGCGGGCATAAGCTCCTGACGAACACTGAAGCTTTCTTT. Encoded protein: CASGHKLLTNTEAFF. The chain couples TRBV28 to TRBJ1-1; D unclear. Trimming stripped 8 bases from V and 1 base from J, with 17 bases between. The CDR3 sequence is 15 residues long. CDR1 is MDHEN, CDR2 SYDVKM, per germline.

This chain connects TRBV20-1 to TRBJ1-5; TRBD1 matches 9 bases. This CDR3 is built from 11 residues. After removal of 4 bases from V and 14 bases from J, the junction contained 6 bases not matched to a gene. Germline CDR1 reads DFQATT; CDR2 reads SNEGSKA (reference sequence). CDR3 DNA sequence: TGCAGTGCTACCTCCGGGACAGGGAAGCATTTT. As protein: CSATSGTGKHF.

The chain links TRBV2 to TRBJ1-2; perhaps TRBD1 as D (5 bases). Germline V gene sequence: CDR1 SNHLY, CDR2 FYNNEI. The CDR3 runs 13 residues. The V gene lost 4 bases and the J gene lost 5 bases, with 11 bases spanning the gap. The CDR3 nucleotides read TGTGCCAGCAGTGTTGGGACGGAATATGGCTACACCTTC. It specifies CASSVGTEYGYTF.

The genes are TRBV29-1 and TRBJ2-4, with a tentative D call TRBD2 (7 bases). This CDR3 is 13 amino acids long. V gave up 6 bases and J gave up 8 bases, with 17 bases separating them. Germline V lookup: CDR1 SQVTM, CDR2 ANQGSEA. The CDR3 sequence is CSVGRGAGDIQYF. CDR3 sequence (DNA): TGCAGCGTCGGACGGGGGGCTGGGGACATTCAGTACTTC.

This chain joins TRBV7-2 and TRBJ1-2; possible D gene TRBD1, 5 bases. Trimming cost V 5 bases and J 0 bases, with 13 bases left between them. This CDR3 region has 15 residues. CDR1 is SGHTA and CDR2 is FQGNSA in the germline V gene. CDR3 sequence (DNA): TGTGCCAGCAGCGGTGGGGACGTATCTAACTATGGCTACACCTTC. This gives the protein CASSGGDVSNYGYTF.

CDR3 sequence reads: CASSEIDRKNNNEQFF. In DNA form, the CDR3 reads TGTGCCAGTAGCGAGATTGACAGGAAGAATAACAATGAGCAGTTCTTC. The V call is TRBV19, the J call TRBJ2-1, with a tentative D call TRBD1 (6 bases). The CDR3 consists of 16 residues. Germline V CDR1 and CDR2: LNHDA, SQIVND (reference sequence). V was shortened by 6 bases and J by 5 bases, with 20 bases between the two germline ends.

The genes are TRBV12-3 or TRBV12-4 and TRBJ1-1; unclear D gene. V shed 6 bases and J shed 11 bases, with 19 bases lying between them. The CDR3 has 13 amino acids. CDR3 protein: CASSLQITHKAFF. The CDR3 bases are TGTGCCAGCAGCCTGCAAATTACCCATAAGGCTTTCTTT.

This clone was recorded only once. The chain links TRBV18 to TRBJ1-2, with D hard to call. The CDR3 runs to 15 residues. V lost 3 bases to trimming and J lost 5 bases, with 16 bases between them. CDR1 is KGHSH, CDR2 LQKENI, per germline. CDR3 sequence: CASSPDMDLNYGYTF. The CDR3 bases are TGTGCCAGCTCACCCGATATGGACCTAAATTATGGCTACACCTTC.

A note on this clone: The same CDR3 can be traced to other DNA sequences in this sample. This chain links TRBV12-3 or TRBV12-4 with TRBJ1-5, with D uncertain. V was pared by 6 bases and J by 7 bases, with 7 bases between. The CDR3 is 11 residues long. This CDR3 is CASSSGQPQHF. Here the CDR3 DNA reads TGTGCCAGCAGCTCCGGACAGCCCCAGCATTTT.

This rearrangement joins TRBV2 to TRBJ2-5; the match to TRBD1 covers 8 bases. J was trimmed by 4 bases and V by 4 bases; bases with no gene match: 8. The CDR3 covers 15 residues. The germline V gene has CDR1 SNHLY and CDR2 FYNNEI. The CDR3 here is CASSAQGASGETQYF. The CDR3 coding sequence is TGTGCCAGCAGTGCGCAGGGGGCGAGCGGAGAGACCCAGTACTTC. The variable domain in full, completed from reference TRBV2 and TRBJ2-5, reads EPEVTQTPSHQVTQMGQEVILRCVPISNHLYFYWYRQILGQKVEFLVSFYNNEISEKSEIFDDQFSVERPDGSNFTLKIRSTKLEDSAMYFCASSAQGASGETQYFGPGTRLLVL.

The genes are TRBV4-3 and TRBJ2-3; TRBD2 matches 11 bases. This CDR3 has 16 amino acids. Trimming at V came to 0 bases and at J to 7 bases, leaving 6 bases not matched to a gene. Germline CDR1 and CDR2: LGHNA and YSLEER. The DNA for the CDR3 is TGCGCCAGCAGCCAAGATCTAGCGGGGGGTGCATATACGCAGTATTTT. As protein: CASSQDLAGGAYTQYF.

The J gene is TRBJ2-3, the V gene TRBV6-4; D perhaps matches TRBD2 (7 bases). This CDR3 is built from 16 residues. Germline CDR1 is MRHNA and CDR2 is SNTAGT. V gave up 4 bases and J gave up 6 bases, with 20 bases separating them. The CDR3 region is CASSGNRDYRGDTQYF. CDR3 sequence (DNA): TGTGCCAGCAGTGGGAACAGGGACTACCGAGGGGATACGCAGTATTTT.

J is TRBJ1-3 and V is TRBV9; the D is unclear. Germline V CDR1 and CDR2: SGDLS, YYNGEE. This CDR3 has 11 residues. V shed 6 bases and J shed 3 bases, with 4 bases lying between them. This chain's CDR3 is CASKDGNTIYF. The CDR3 DNA reads TGTGCCAGCAAGGATGGAAACACCATATATTTT.

J is TRBJ2-1 and V is TRBV15; D perhaps matches TRBD1 (6 bases). The CDR3 covers 14 residues. Per germline, CDR1 LNHNV and CDR2 YYDKDF (reference sequence). The germline V and J ends were trimmed by 2 bases and 4 bases, with 9 bases remaining between them. CDR3 DNA sequence: TGTGCCACCAGCAGATTAGACAGGTACAATGAGCAGTTCTTC. It yields the protein CATSRLDRYNEQFF.

The V and J genes are TRBV4-1 and TRBJ2-2; D remains unclear. Germline loops: CDR1 MGHRA, CDR2 YSYEKL. CDR3 size: 12 residues. The V gene lost 3 bases and the J gene lost 7 bases, with 6 bases spanning the gap. The CDR3 DNA reads as TGCGCCAGCAGCCACAGGTACGGGGAGCTGTTTTTT. Protein product: CASSHRYGELFF.

This chain links TRBV19 with TRBJ2-3; 8 nucleotides align to TRBD2. Germline assignment: CDR1 LNHDA and CDR2 SQIVND (reference sequence). CDR3 length equals 19 residues. V trimming: 4 bases; J trimming: 0 bases; junction bases outside the gene matches: 15. CDR3: CASSRTYRGSGGSTDTQYF. The CDR3 DNA is TGTGCCAGTAGTAGAACGTACCGGGGAAGCGGGGGAAGCACAGATACGCAGTATTTT.

The chain combines TRBV7-2 with TRBJ1-1; D uncertain. The CDR3 spans 13 residues. Germline CDR1 reads SGHTA; CDR2 reads FQGNSA. Trimming stripped 5 bases from V and 0 bases from J, with 7 bases between. CDR3 sequence reads: CASSSTLNTEAFF. The CDR3 coding sequence is TGTGCCAGCAGCAGTACACTGAACACTGAAGCTTTCTTT.

The J gene is TRBJ1-3, the V gene TRBV15; no reliable D call. The CDR3 contains 17 residues. Germline V gives CDR1 LNHNV, CDR2 YYDKDF (reference sequence). The V end was cut by 0 bases, the J end by 0 bases, with 12 bases between. The CDR3 loop reads CATSRDRGGSSGNTIYF. The CDR3, as DNA: TGTGCCACCAGCAGAGATCGTGGTGGGAGCTCTGGAAACACCATATATTTT.

The chain joins TRBV9 to TRBJ1-6; D gene unclear. The V and J ends lost 4 bases and 10 bases respectively, with 18 bases between them. In germline, CDR1 is SGDLS, CDR2 YYNGEE. The CDR3 loop spans 15 amino acids. CDR3 amino acids: CASSQGRERGSPLHF. The DNA for the CDR3 is TGTGCCAGCAGCCAAGGAAGGGAGCGGGGATCACCCCTCCACTTT.

The chain couples TRBV18 to TRBJ1-6; perhaps TRBD1 as D (6 bases). The CDR3 spans 14 residues. Per the germline V gene, CDR1 is KGHSH and CDR2 is LQKENI. Trimming removed 2 bases from V and 12 bases from J, with 14 bases in between. The CDR3 here is CASSPAWTVEPLHF. The CDR3 region has the DNA TGTGCCAGCTCACCAGCCTGGACAGTTGAACCCCTCCACTTT.

The chain couples TRBV4-3 to TRBJ2-3, with a tentative D call TRBD2 (6 bases). CDR3 size: 18 residues. CDR1 and CDR2 (germline): LGHNA, YSLEER. Trimming removed 0 bases at V and 0 bases at J, with 16 bases between. The CDR3 loop reads CASSQDLVSGTSTDTQYF. The CDR3 coding sequence is TGCGCCAGCAGCCAAGATCTGGTTTCCGGGACTAGCACAGATACGCAGTATTTT.

This clone was seen at least ten times. The chain couples TRBV7-3 to TRBJ1-2, with D possibly TRBD1 on 5 matching bases. CDR3 length: 13 residues. V lost 4 bases, J lost 5 bases, and 11 bases lay in between. Germline CDR1 is SGHTA and CDR2 is FQGTGA. The CDR3 loop is CASSSDSRYGYTF. The CDR3 nucleotides are TGTGCCAGCAGCTCTGACAGCCGGTATGGCTACACCTTC.

The V gene is TRBV7-2, the J gene TRBJ1-5, with 10 bases lining up with TRBD1. This CDR3 region has 15 residues. V gave up 5 bases and J gave up 4 bases; unmatched junction bases: 5. Germline assignment: CDR1 SGHTA and CDR2 FQGNSA. CDR3 coding DNA: TGTGCCAGCAGCGCGGGACAGGGGTATAATCAGCCCCAGCATTTT. It translates to CASSAGQGYNQPQHF.

The chain employs TRBV30 and TRBJ1-4; no definite D call. The CDR3 runs to 11 residues. The germline V gene has CDR1 GTSNPN and CDR2 SVGIG (reference sequence). Trimming removed 0 bases from V and 8 bases from J, with 4 bases in between. The CDR3 is CAWSVTEKLFF. Here the CDR3 DNA reads TGTGCCTGGAGTGTAACCGAAAAACTGTTTTTT.

The chain is built from TRBV5-1 and TRBJ2-7, with 8 bases identical to TRBD1. Losses at the gene ends were 2 bases for V and 3 bases for J; bases not matched to a gene: 4. CDR1 and CDR2 (germline): SGHRS, YFSETQ. The CDR3 is made up of 14 amino acids. The CDR3 protein is CASSFYRGDYEQYF. The CDR3 DNA follows: TGCGCCAGCAGCTTTTACAGGGGGGACTACGAGCAGTACTTC.

V and J are TRBV6-5 and TRBJ2-5, with 8 nucleotides matching TRBD2. This CDR3 has 14 amino acids. Trimming took 6 bases from V and 2 from J; bases not matched to a gene: 5. The germline V gene has CDR1 MNHEY and CDR2 SVGAGI. Written as DNA, the CDR3 is TGTGCCAGCAGCCCCCGGGGGGGTCAAGAGACCCAGTACTTC. This translates into CASSPRGGQETQYF.

V gene TRBV4-1 combines with J gene TRBJ1-5; D possibly corresponds to TRBD1 (6 bases). The CDR3 is made up of 17 amino acids. From germline, CDR1 is MGHRA and CDR2 YSYEKL. Trimming took off 2 bases at V and 0 bases at J, with 14 bases between the two ends. CDR3 nucleotides: TGCGCCAGCAGCCAAATACCGACAGGTAATAGCAATCAGCCCCAGCATTTT. It translates to CASSQIPTGNSNQPQHF.

In this sample, this clone turned up once. V and J are TRBV3-1 (or the pseudogene TRBV3-2) and TRBJ2-2; TRBD2 matches 7 bases. The V segment lost 1 base and the J segment 0 bases; nucleotides outside the gene matches: 2. CDR1 and CDR2 (germline): LGHDT, YNNKEL (reference sequence). This CDR3 contains 16 residues. The CDR3 DNA reads TGTGCCAGCAGCCAAGGGGGGGGTGCGAACACCGGGGAGCTGTTTTTT. Translation: CASSQGGGANTGELFF.